These 25 T cell receptor beta chains were all obtained from the same sample, sequenced in a study of T cells after yellow fever vaccination. TCRdb re-analysed the 5' RACE reads in MiXCR, keeping a single row per CDR3 protein. The table includes around 72,000 distinct CDR3 sequences, around 7% detected once. Material: CD8+ T cells sorted from PBMCs, obtained 10 to 11 days after the first yellow fever vaccination. The receptors originated from a man aged 18 to 29 who received the YFV17D yellow fever vaccine.

This clonotype came up many times. The chain employs TRBV7-8 and TRBJ2-1, with TRBD1 identical over 9 bases. V lost 0 bases, J lost 8 bases, and 8 bases stayed unmatched. The CDR3 sequence is 16 residues long. Looked up from germline, CDR1 is SGHVS and CDR2 is FQNEAQ. The CDR3 DNA sequence: TGTGCCAGCAGCTTAGCGCCCGGGACAGGGAGTTATGAGCAGTTCTTC. Its translation: CASSLAPGTGSYEQFF.

On this clonotype: One junction end disagrees with the germline gene, perhaps due to a read error. The J gene is TRBJ2-3, the V gene TRBV12-3 or TRBV12-4; D gene ambiguous. This CDR3 region has 11 residues. In nucleotides, the CDR3 is TGTGCCACCAGTTTAGTGGAAACGCAGTATTTT. Protein sequence: CATSLVETQYF.

V and J are TRBV29-1 and TRBJ1-2; a weak D match, TRBD1 (6 bases). The germline CDR1 and CDR2 sequences are SQVTM and ANQGSEA. The V gene lost 3 bases and the J gene lost 2 bases, with 10 bases spanning the gap. The CDR3 spans 13 residues. The CDR3 DNA reads TGCAGCGTTGATCGGGACAACAACTATGGCTACACCTTC. It codes for CSVDRDNNYGYTF.

The chain employs TRBV7-9 and TRBJ2-3; a possible D gene is TRBD2 (6 bases). This CDR3 region has 13 residues. CDR1 and CDR2 (germline): SEHNR, FQNEAQ (reference sequence). Trimming left V 9 bases short and J 0 bases short, with 10 bases between. DNA for the CDR3: TGTGCCAGTTGGGCGGGGAGCACAGATACGCAGTATTTT. Translating it yields CASWAGSTDTQYF.

This clonotype was counted only a few times. The chain combines TRBV6-5 with TRBJ2-5; 7 nucleotides line up with TRBD2. Germline-derived CDR1 and CDR2 are MNHEY and SVGAGI. This CDR3 contains 14 residues. The junction had 5 bases not matched to a gene; V was cut back by 4 bases and J by 3 bases. Here the CDR3 reads CASSLGGTEETQYF. As DNA, the CDR3 is TGTGCCAGCAGTTTGGGAGGGACTGAAGAGACCCAGTACTTC.

This clonotype was found a few times. The rearrangement joins TRBV9 to TRBJ1-3; D remains ambiguous. Between the trimmed V and J ends, which lost 0 bases and 4 bases, there was a span of 11 bases. CDR3 length: 15 amino acids. Per germline, CDR1 SGDLS and CDR2 YYNGEE. CDR3 DNA: TGTGCCAGCAGCGTAGGATTGGGTTTCGGAAACACCATATATTTT. Its protein product is CASSVGLGFGNTIYF.

This chain links TRBV7-2 with TRBJ2-3; D may be TRBD1 or TRBD2 (5 bases each). There are 15 residues in the CDR3. Germline CDR1 and CDR2: SGHTA and FQGNSA. The V gene lost 4 bases and the J gene lost 5 bases, with 16 bases spanning the gap. DNA of the CDR3: TGTGCCAGCAGCTCTCGGGACCCTATCGTAGATACGCAGTATTTT. It specifies CASSSRDPIVDTQYF.

The rearrangement uses TRBV6-2 or TRBV6-3 and TRBJ2-7, with D tentatively TRBD1 (6 bases). This CDR3 is built from 17 residues. V was clipped by 4 bases and J by 0 bases, with 19 bases between them. CDR1 and CDR2 (germline): MNHEY, SVGEGT. The CDR3 reads CASSSPRTETSSYEQYF. The CDR3 nucleotides read TGTGCCAGCAGTTCCCCCCGGACAGAGACGAGCTCCTACGAGCAGTACTTC.

The sample holds a few counts of this clonotype. The chain carries TRBV4-2 and TRBJ2-7, with D perhaps being TRBD1 or TRBD2 (6 bases each). Per germline, CDR1 LGHNA and CDR2 YNFKEQ. V lost 0 bases, J lost 7 bases, and 10 bases lay in between. This CDR3 is built from 13 residues. Here the CDR3 DNA reads TGTGCCAGCAGCCAAGAGTTAGGGGGGGAGCAGTACTTC. Its translation is CASSQELGGEQYF.

This clonotype was recorded once. A clone one base away is much larger, so this may be a read error. The gene calls are TRBV7-3 and TRBJ2-3; 7 nucleotides align to TRBD1. The germline V gene has CDR1 SGHTA and CDR2 FQGTGA. This CDR3 spans 14 amino acids. CDR3 protein: CASSKGQPGDTQNF. The CDR3 nucleotides are TGTGCCAGCAGCAAGGGACAGCCCGGAGATACGCAGAATTTT. Drawing the rest from reference TRBV7-3 and TRBJ2-3, the complete variable domain is GAGVSQTPSNKVTEKGKYVELRCDPISGHTALYWYRQSLGQGPEFLIYFQGTGAADDSGLPNDRFFAVRPEGSVSTLKIQRTERGDSAVYLCASSKGQPGDTQNFGPGTRLTVL.

This clonotype was observed at least ten times. The CDR3 loop is CASSYSGRNTEAFF. CDR3 in DNA: TGTGCCAGCAGTTATTCCGGACGGAACACTGAAGCTTTCTTT. The V gene is TRBV6-5, the J gene TRBJ1-1, with no clear D. The germline V gene has CDR1 MNHEY and CDR2 SVGAGI. With 3 bases removed from V and 1 base from J, the gap between germline ends came to 9 bases. The CDR3 loop spans 14 amino acids.

This clonotype showed up many times. This rearrangement joins TRBV29-1 to TRBJ2-7; 8 bases map to TRBD1. CDR3 length: 12 amino acids. The junction had 8 bases not matched to a gene; V was cut back by 8 bases and J by 5 bases. CDR1 and CDR2 (germline): SQVTM, ANQGSEA. CDR3 nucleotides: TGCAGCTTTACGGACAGGGTGGACGAGCAGTACTTC. As protein: CSFTDRVDEQYF.

This sequence joins TRBV5-5 and TRBJ2-1, with a possible D match to TRBD2 (6 bases). The CDR3 contains 16 residues. Per germline, CDR1 SGHKS and CDR2 YYEKEE (reference sequence). V was shortened by 3 bases and J by 8 bases, with 21 bases between the two germline ends. The DNA for the CDR3 is TGTGCCAGCAGCTCGAGGGGTGGGGAGGTGGTGGATGAGCAGTTCTTC. This codes for CASSSRGGEVVDEQFF.

This clonotype was counted between two and nine times. The CDR3 DNA is TGTGCCAGCAGCCAAGGGACAGGGAGGGGCGTCTATGGCTACACCTTC. Encoded protein: CASSQGTGRGVYGYTF. V and J are TRBV7-8 and TRBJ1-2; 9 nucleotides line up with TRBD1. Germline trimming cut 5 bases from V and 4 bases from J; bases unmatched to any gene: 11. The CDR3 is made up of 16 amino acids. Germline V lookup: CDR1 SGHVS, CDR2 FQNEAQ.

The chain joins TRBV29-1 to TRBJ2-3, with unresolved D. From germline, CDR1 is SQVTM and CDR2 ANQGSEA. Trimming took 6 bases from V and 1 from J, leaving 11 bases between them. The length of the CDR3 is 13 residues. The CDR3 region is CSVDSDGTDTQYF. In DNA, the CDR3 is TGCAGCGTAGACTCGGACGGCACAGATACGCAGTATTTT.

The chain has TRBV4-1 and TRBJ1-1; D gene unclear. This CDR3 is 14 amino acids long. Germline V CDR1 and CDR2: MGHRA, YSYEKL. The V end was cut by 0 bases, the J end by 4 bases, with 9 bases between. The CDR3 region has the DNA TGCGCCAGCAGCCAAGAAGAGTCGGGCACTGAAGCTTTCTTT. Its translation is CASSQEESGTEAFF.

The table lists this clonotype with a few counts. This sequence joins TRBV9 and TRBJ2-5; perhaps TRBD2 as D (5 bases). Trimming pared 0 bases from V and 7 bases from J, leaving 10 bases between. CDR1 is SGDLS and CDR2 is YYNGEE in the germline V gene. The CDR3 consists of 13 residues. CDR3: CASSVDGVGTQYF. The CDR3 DNA reads as TGTGCCAGCAGCGTAGACGGGGTTGGGACCCAGTACTTC.

J is TRBJ2-7 and V is TRBV6-1; D is uncertain. The length of the CDR3 is 14 residues. V lost 5 bases, J lost 2 bases, and 13 bases lay in between. CDR1 is MNHNS, CDR2 SASEGT, per germline. CDR3 residues: CASSPSDGAYEQYV. The CDR3, as DNA: TGTGCCAGCAGTCCTTCCGACGGAGCCTACGAGCAGTACGTC.

This clonotype has at least ten counts. V and J are TRBV10-3 and TRBJ2-7; D unresolved. Germline CDR1 reads ENHRY; CDR2 reads SYGVKD. CDR3 length equals 12 residues. V lost 2 bases to trimming and J lost 7 bases, with 9 bases between them. The CDR3 region has the DNA TGTGCCATCAGTGAGGGGGTGGGTGAGCAGTACTTC. The encoded protein is CAISEGVGEQYF.

This clonotype was counted ten times or more. This rearrangement joins TRBV12-3 or TRBV12-4 to TRBJ2-3; 11 bases align to TRBD2. The CDR3 spans 16 residues. Trimming removed 5 bases from V and 2 bases from J; junction bases left unmatched: 6. CDR3: CASSPLTSGATDTQYF. CDR3 in DNA: TGTGCCAGCAGTCCCCTGACTAGCGGGGCCACAGATACGCAGTATTTT.

This clonotype showed up just a few times. The rearrangement links TRBV28 to TRBJ1-2; no firm D call. V shed 3 bases and J shed 2 bases, with 10 bases lying between them. CDR3 length: 14 residues. The germline CDR1 and CDR2 sequences are MDHEN and SYDVKM. The CDR3 protein is CASSFRGTNYGYTF. In DNA form, the CDR3 reads TGTGCCAGCAGTTTCCGCGGCACAAACTATGGCTACACCTTC.

This clonotype was detected many times. The V gene is TRBV29-1, the J gene TRBJ1-1; D ambiguous. Germline V gene data show CDR1 as SQVTM and CDR2 as ANQGSEA. The length of the CDR3 is 13 residues. V was trimmed by 4 bases and J by 2 bases, leaving 11 bases between them. In nucleotides, the CDR3 is TGCAGCGTTGCCGGCGTAACAAACACTGAAGCTTTCTTT. Its protein is CSVAGVTNTEAFF.

In this sample, this clonotype turned up many times. This chain joins TRBV4-3 and TRBJ1-4; D ambiguous. Trimming took off 3 bases at V and 8 bases at J, with 16 bases between the two ends. This CDR3 contains 15 residues. Germline values: CDR1 LGHNA, CDR2 YSLEER. This CDR3 is CASSHDRWGEEKLFF. CDR3 coding DNA: TGCGCCAGCAGCCATGACCGGTGGGGAGAAGAAAAACTGTTTTTT.

This clonotype was seen repeatedly, ten times or more. This chain joins TRBV7-9 and TRBJ2-2, with D perhaps TRBD2 (6 bases). CDR3 length equals 16 residues. The ends were cut back, 1 base at V and 3 bases at J, with 12 bases in the middle. Germline CDR1 SEHNR, CDR2 FQNEAQ (reference sequence). The CDR3 DNA reads TGTGCCAGCAGCTTAGTCTCTGCGGGGTACACCGGGGAGCTGTTTTTT. It specifies CASSLVSAGYTGELFF. Full variable domain (missing parts from reference TRBV7-9 and TRBJ2-2): DTGVSQNPRHKITKRGQNVTFRCDPISEHNRLYWYRQTLGQGPEFLTYFQNEAQLEKSRLLSDRFSAERPKGSFSTLEIQRTEQGDSAMYLCASSLVSAGYTGELFFGEGSRLTVL.

The CDR3: CASSWNRDRPLVEQFF. The CDR3 region has the DNA TGCGCCAGCAGCTGGAACCGGGACCGACCACTCGTGGAGCAGTTCTTC. The V call is TRBV5-1, the J call TRBJ2-1; D is tentatively TRBD1 or TRBD2 (5 bases each). The CDR3 has 16 amino acids. Germline CDR1 and CDR2: SGHRS and YFSETQ. With 3 bases removed from V and 10 bases from J, the gap between germline ends came to 23 bases. The whole variable domain, remainder taken from reference TRBV5-1 and TRBJ2-1, is KAGVTQTPRYLIKTRGQQVTLSCSPISGHRSVSWYQQTPGQGLQFLFEYFSETQRNKGNFPGRFSGRQFSNSRSEMNVSTLELGDSALYLCASSWNRDRPLVEQFFGPGTRLTVL.